This T cell receptor (beta chain) was sequenced in a study of T cell repertoires in cytomegalovirus infection. From the reads, TCRdb called clonotypes with MiXCR, one entry per CDR3 protein. This sample yields hundreds of thousands of distinct CDR3 sequences, of which 42% are seen a single time; about two fifths belongs to the top ten. Regarding this clonotype: Its target is unknown.

Study-level findings and limits: Carriage of CMV together with the relevant HLA was identifiable through cumulative public TCR beta family frequency.

This CDR3 has 17 amino acids. Trimming cost V 2 bases and J 0 bases; bases outside gene matches: 6. Germline lookup yields CDR1 SGHVS and CDR2 FQNEAQ. This chain uses TRBV7-8 with TRBJ2-1; TRBD2 matches 8 bases. This receptor was identified in a human donor in good health (CMV status not recorded). Some clones in this sample may be carry-over from other donors' samples. The sequencing here drew on cultured PBMCs, taken from culture after CMV antigen stimulation. CDR3 nucleotide sequence: TGTGCCAGCAGCTTATTGGGTCGGGGGGGCTCCTACAATGAGCAGTTCTTC. Amino acid sequence: CASSLLGRGGSYNEQFF.